This entry lists 2 T cell receptor beta chains sequenced from one sample in a study of blood T cell repertoires in COVID-19. Profiled with immunoSEQ multiplex PCR; TCRdb holds only in-frame clones, not every one. The data contain under 110,000 clones, about 79% of them singletons. Sequenced input: peripheral blood. The receptors were sampled from an older man with COVID-19, enrolled during active disease.

This clone was seen a single time. DNA for the CDR3: TGTGCCAGTAGTAAAGCGGGAGGTAACCCAGATACGCAGTATTTT. Its translation: CASSKAGGNPDTQYF. The V and J genes are TRBV19 and TRBJ2-3, with 9 positions matching TRBD2. J was trimmed by 4 bases and V by 4 bases; bases with no gene match: 6. This CDR3 contains 15 residues. Germline lookup yields CDR1 LNHDA and CDR2 SQIVND (reference sequence).

This clone was seen more than once but under ten times. The chain is built from TRBV11-2 and TRBJ2-5; D gene ambiguous. The germline V and J ends were trimmed by 1 base and 1 base, with 4 bases remaining between them. This CDR3 is built from 13 residues. Germline values: CDR1 SGHAT, CDR2 FQNNGV. The CDR3 protein is CASSLALQETQYF. DNA of the CDR3: TGTGCCAGCAGCTTAGCACTCCAAGAGACCCAGTACTTC.